This TCR beta chain was sequenced for a study of T-cell memory formation after mild COVID-19. CDR1 is SGHNT, CDR2 YENEEA, per germline. V lost 4 bases to trimming and J lost 0 bases; unmatched junction nucleotides: 6. The CDR3 loop spans 16 amino acids. The TCR alpha and TCR beta cDNA libraries, bearing sample barcodes and UMIs, were generated by 5'RACE using constant-segment primers. TCRdb processed the 5' RACE reads anew with MiXCR; each CDR3 protein has one entry. The repertoire holds about 82,000 distinct CDR3 sequences, approximately 13% seen once, with approximately 26% in the top ten. This chain connects TRBV11-3 to TRBJ1-3, with TRBD1 matching 7 bases. Sequencing was performed on PBMCs or a T cell subset sorted from them (not recorded which). The clonotype originates from an adult woman who had mild COVID-19 (a few samples of this study predate the infection). Cell type and time point are not known. The CDR3 loop is CASSYRQGSSGNTIYF. CDR3 DNA sequence: TGTGCCAGCAGCTATCGACAGGGCTCCTCTGGAAACACCATATATTTT.